A selection of T cell receptor beta chains follows, all from one sample in a study of identifying expanded T cells in peripheral blood. Generated by immunoSEQ multiplex PCR, the TCRdb table keeps only in-frame clones and is missing some. The table has around 50,000 clones, over 85% seen once. Input material: blood. The source of these receptors is a person aged 18 to 70 in good health. Both conserved end residues are part of each CDR3. Fields, in order: CDR3 length, V gene, D gene, clone size, J gene, CDR3 DNA, CDR3 protein. D genes are given only for firm matches. The size of a clone is reported for some rows only, either as once, few or many, or as a class for expanded clones.

cdr3_length: 17
v_call: TRBV28
d_call: NA
clone_size: NA
j_call: TRBJ2-6
cdr3_nt: TGTGCCAGCAAGGCTGCCGGCCAAAACTCTGGGGCCAACGTCCTGACTTTC
cdr3_aa: CASKAAGQNSGANVLTF

cdr3_length: 12
v_call: TRBV10-3
d_call: TRBD1
clone_size: few
j_call: TRBJ1-1
cdr3_nt: TGTGCCATCGGACAGGCAAACACTGAAGCTTTCTTT
cdr3_aa: CAIGQANTEAFF

cdr3_length: 14
v_call: TRBV19
d_call: TRBD1
clone_size: NA
j_call: TRBJ1-2
cdr3_nt: TGTGCCAGTAGACCGGGACAGGGGGCGCGTGGCTACACCTTC
cdr3_aa: CASRPGQGARGYTF

cdr3_length: 14
v_call: TRBV7-3
d_call: TRBD2
clone_size: once
j_call: TRBJ2-3
cdr3_nt: TGTGCCAGCAGCCTAGCGGGAGGGGCAGATACGCAGTATTTT
cdr3_aa: CASSLAGGADTQYF

cdr3_length: 15
v_call: TRBV23-1
d_call: TRBD1
clone_size: NA
j_call: TRBJ2-7
cdr3_nt: TGCGCCAGCAATCCCAGGGACAGCTTCTCCTACGAGCAGTACTTC
cdr3_aa: CASNPRDSFSYEQYF

cdr3_length: 14
v_call: TRBV6-5
d_call: NA
clone_size: NA
j_call: TRBJ2-2
cdr3_nt: TGTGCCAGCTTCTCCGGGAAGAGGCGAGGGGAGCTGTTTTTT
cdr3_aa: CASFSGKRRGELFF

cdr3_length: 14
v_call: TRBV7-3
d_call: NA
clone_size: NA
j_call: TRBJ2-2
cdr3_nt: TGTGCCAGCAGCACCGGGATTGCACCCGGGGAGCTGTTTTTT
cdr3_aa: CASSTGIAPGELFF

cdr3_length: 13
v_call: TRBV29-1
d_call: NA
clone_size: few
j_call: TRBJ1-3
cdr3_nt: TGCAGCGTTACGACAGATTTTGGAAACACCATATATTTT
cdr3_aa: CSVTTDFGNTIYF

cdr3_length: 17
v_call: TRBV7-8
d_call: TRBD2
clone_size: once
j_call: TRBJ2-3
cdr3_nt: TGTGCCAGCAGCTTAGCGCGGGACTACCACCGCACAGATACGCAGTATTTT
cdr3_aa: CASSLARDYHRTDTQYF

cdr3_length: 15
v_call: TRBV19
d_call: NA
clone_size: NA
j_call: TRBJ2-7
cdr3_nt: TGTGCCAGTAGTCTTAGGGCATACAATACCTACGAGCAGTACTTC
cdr3_aa: CASSLRAYNTYEQYF

cdr3_length: 15
v_call: TRBV5-1
d_call: TRBD1
clone_size: NA
j_call: TRBJ2-7
cdr3_nt: TGCGCCAGCAGCTTGAGTGGGACAGGGGCCTACGAGCAGTACTTC
cdr3_aa: CASSLSGTGAYEQYF

cdr3_length: 11
v_call: TRBV20-1
d_call: NA
clone_size: NA
j_call: TRBJ2-3
cdr3_nt: TGCAGTGCTCTTGGCACAGATACGCAGTATTTT
cdr3_aa: CSALGTDTQYF

cdr3_length: 16
v_call: TRBV10-3
d_call: NA
clone_size: NA
j_call: TRBJ1-3
cdr3_nt: TGTGCCATCACCCGAGACAGCCCGAGCTCTGGAAACACCATATATTTT
cdr3_aa: CAITRDSPSSGNTIYF

cdr3_length: 16
v_call: TRBV4-1
d_call: NA
clone_size: NA
j_call: TRBJ1-1
cdr3_nt: TGCGCCAGCAGCCATTTGGGGGGAAGGGGGAACACTGAAGCTTTCTTT
cdr3_aa: CASSHLGGRGNTEAFF

cdr3_length: 15
v_call: TRBV10-3
d_call: TRBD1
clone_size: NA
j_call: TRBJ2-5
cdr3_nt: TGTGCCATCAGTCAGGGACAGGGAGGAGCAGAGACCCAGTACTTC
cdr3_aa: CAISQGQGGAETQYF

cdr3_length: 17
v_call: TRBV7-8
d_call: NA
clone_size: NA
j_call: TRBJ2-3
cdr3_nt: TGTGCCAGCAGCGCTGAGGGCGCCACCCCTTTCACAGATACGCAGTATTTT
cdr3_aa: CASSAEGATPFTDTQYF

cdr3_length: 14
v_call: TRBV7-8
d_call: NA
clone_size: NA
j_call: TRBJ2-2
cdr3_nt: TGTGCCAGCAGCTTAGATGGTTCCACCGGGGAGCTGTTTTTT
cdr3_aa: CASSLDGSTGELFF

cdr3_length: 14
v_call: TRBV28
d_call: NA
clone_size: NA
j_call: TRBJ1-2
cdr3_nt: TGTGCCAGCAGTTTATCTCGGGGAGGATATGGCTACACCTTC
cdr3_aa: CASSLSRGGYGYTF

cdr3_length: 14
v_call: TRBV5-4
d_call: TRBD2
clone_size: NA
j_call: TRBJ2-7
cdr3_nt: TGTGCCAGCAGCCCCAGCGGGGGGAGCTACGAGCAGTACTTC
cdr3_aa: CASSPSGGSYEQYF

cdr3_length: 13
v_call: TRBV10-2
d_call: NA
clone_size: NA
j_call: TRBJ1-1
cdr3_nt: TGCGCCACCCGTCCGGACGGGAACACTGAAGCTTTCTTT
cdr3_aa: CATRPDGNTEAFF

cdr3_length: 15
v_call: TRBV4-1
d_call: TRBD1
clone_size: NA
j_call: TRBJ1-1
cdr3_nt: TGCGCCAGCAGCAATAGACAGGGACGGCTCATCGCGGCTTTCTTT
cdr3_aa: CASSNRQGRLIAAFF

cdr3_length: 12
v_call: TRBV7-6
d_call: NA
clone_size: NA
j_call: TRBJ2-3
cdr3_nt: TGTGCCAGCAGCTTAGAGCCCAATACGCAGTATTTT
cdr3_aa: CASSLEPNTQYF

cdr3_length: 12
v_call: TRBV2
d_call: TRBD2
clone_size: NA
j_call: TRBJ2-1
cdr3_nt: TGTGCCAGCAGGGGACTAGCCGATGAGCAGTTCTTC
cdr3_aa: CASRGLADEQFF

cdr3_length: 14
v_call: TRBV29-1
d_call: NA
clone_size: NA
j_call: TRBJ2-2
cdr3_nt: TGCAGCGTCCAGGTGGGGGCGAGCACCGGGGAGCTGTTTTTT
cdr3_aa: CSVQVGASTGELFF

cdr3_length: 15
v_call: TRBV28
d_call: TRBD2
clone_size: NA
j_call: TRBJ2-7
cdr3_nt: TGTGCCAGCAGTTTAGGTGGAGCGGGAGTCCCCGAGCAGTACTTC
cdr3_aa: CASSLGGAGVPEQYF

cdr3_length: 15
v_call: TRBV7-8
d_call: NA
clone_size: NA
j_call: TRBJ1-3
cdr3_nt: TGTGCCAGCAGCTTACAGAGGGCCTCTGGAAACACCATATATTTT
cdr3_aa: CASSLQRASGNTIYF

cdr3_length: 14
v_call: TRBV30
d_call: NA
clone_size: once
j_call: TRBJ1-5
cdr3_nt: TGTGCCTGGACCACTGACAGGTTCTCTCAGCCCCAGCATTTT
cdr3_aa: CAWTTDRFSQPQHF

cdr3_length: 14
v_call: TRBV28
d_call: NA
clone_size: NA
j_call: TRBJ1-5
cdr3_nt: TGTGCCAGCAGTAGGGGGGGAAGAGGCCAGCCCCAGCATTTT
cdr3_aa: CASSRGGRGQPQHF

cdr3_length: 15
v_call: TRBV28
d_call: TRBD2
clone_size: NA
j_call: TRBJ2-3
cdr3_nt: TGTGCCAGCAGTCTAACTAGCGGGAAGATAGATACGCAGTATTTT
cdr3_aa: CASSLTSGKIDTQYF

cdr3_length: 15
v_call: TRBV9
d_call: TRBD1
clone_size: NA
j_call: TRBJ2-7
cdr3_nt: TGTGCCAGCAGCCGTAGACAGGGGGCCTCCTACGAGCAGTACTTC
cdr3_aa: CASSRRQGASYEQYF